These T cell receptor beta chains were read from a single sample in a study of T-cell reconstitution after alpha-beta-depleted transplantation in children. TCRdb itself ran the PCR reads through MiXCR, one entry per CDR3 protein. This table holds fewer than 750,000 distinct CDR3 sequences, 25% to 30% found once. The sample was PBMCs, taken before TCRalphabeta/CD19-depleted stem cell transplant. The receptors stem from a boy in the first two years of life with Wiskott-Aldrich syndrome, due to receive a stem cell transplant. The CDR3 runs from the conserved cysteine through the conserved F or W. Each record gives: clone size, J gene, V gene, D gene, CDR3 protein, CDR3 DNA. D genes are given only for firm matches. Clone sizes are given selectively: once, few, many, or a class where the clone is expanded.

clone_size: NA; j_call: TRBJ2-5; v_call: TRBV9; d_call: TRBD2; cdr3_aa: CASSDNGGIQETQYF; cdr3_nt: TGTGCCAGCAGCGACAACGGGGGGATACAAGAGACCCAGTACTTC
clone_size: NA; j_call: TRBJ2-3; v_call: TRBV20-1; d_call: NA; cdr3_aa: CSAVRVGTDTQYF; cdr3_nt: TGCAGTGCTGTTCGTGTAGGCACAGATACGCAGTATTTT
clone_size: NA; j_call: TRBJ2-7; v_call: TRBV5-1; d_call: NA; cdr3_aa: CASSLDSNSYDQYF; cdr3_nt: TGCGCCAGCAGCTTGGACAGCAACTCCTACGACCAGTACTTC
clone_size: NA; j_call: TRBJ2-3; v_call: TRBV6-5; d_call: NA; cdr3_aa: CASSYDPGAGGYSTDTQYF; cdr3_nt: TGTGCCAGCAGTTACGACCCCGGGGCAGGGGGGTATAGCACAGATACGCAGTATTTT
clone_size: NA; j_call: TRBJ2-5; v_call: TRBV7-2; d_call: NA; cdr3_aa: CASSLEVARQETQYF; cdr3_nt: TGTGCCAGCAGCTTAGAGGTCGCGCGGCAAGAGACCCAGTACTTC
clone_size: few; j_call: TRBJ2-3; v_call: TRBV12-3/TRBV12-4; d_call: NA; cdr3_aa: CASRADTDTQYF; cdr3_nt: TGTGCCAGCAGGGCAGACACAGATACGCAGTATTTT
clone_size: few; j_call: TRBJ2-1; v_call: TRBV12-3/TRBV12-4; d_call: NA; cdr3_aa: CASAGKNEQFF; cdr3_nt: TGTGCCAGTGCAGGGAAAAACGAGCAGTTCTTC
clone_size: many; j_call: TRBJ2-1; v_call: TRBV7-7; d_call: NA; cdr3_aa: CASSLVPGAYYNEQFF; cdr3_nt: TGTGCCAGCAGCTTAGTTCCGGGTGCTTATTACAATGAGCAGTTCTTC
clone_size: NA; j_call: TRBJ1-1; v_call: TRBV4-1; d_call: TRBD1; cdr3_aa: CASSQAQGITEAFF; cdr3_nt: TGCGCCAGCAGCCAAGCACAGGGGATCACTGAAGCTTTCTTT
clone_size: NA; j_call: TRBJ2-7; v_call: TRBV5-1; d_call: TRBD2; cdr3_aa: CASSLGTSVDEQYF; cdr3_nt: TGCGCCAGCAGCTTGGGGACTAGCGTAGACGAGCAGTACTTC
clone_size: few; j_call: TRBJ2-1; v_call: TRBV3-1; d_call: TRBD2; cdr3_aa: CASSQDLLAGVYNEQFF; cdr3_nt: TGTGCCAGCAGCCAAGATCTGCTAGCGGGAGTATACAATGAGCAGTTCTTC
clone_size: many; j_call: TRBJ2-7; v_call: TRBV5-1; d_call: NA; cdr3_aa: CASSLVQTYEQYF; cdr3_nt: TGCGCCAGCAGCTTGGTACAGACCTACGAGCAGTACTTC
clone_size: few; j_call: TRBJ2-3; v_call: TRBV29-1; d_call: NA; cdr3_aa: CSVVGGRIDTQYF; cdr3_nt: TGCAGCGTTGTAGGGGGGCGAATAGATACGCAGTATTTT
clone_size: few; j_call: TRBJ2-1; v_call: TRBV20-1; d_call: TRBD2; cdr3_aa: CSARRLAGVGNEQFF; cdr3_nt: TGCAGTGCTAGAAGACTAGCGGGAGTAGGGAATGAGCAGTTCTTC
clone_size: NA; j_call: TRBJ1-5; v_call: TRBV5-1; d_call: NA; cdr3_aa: CASSLERNQPQHF; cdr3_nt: TGCGCCAGCAGCTTGGAAAGAAATCAGCCCCAGCATTTT
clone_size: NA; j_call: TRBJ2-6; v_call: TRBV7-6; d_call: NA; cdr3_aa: CASSYMPGANVLTF; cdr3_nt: TGTGCCAGCAGCTACATGCCTGGGGCCAACGTCCTGACTTTC
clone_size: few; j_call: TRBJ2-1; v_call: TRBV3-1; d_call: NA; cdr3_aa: CASSLNLLNEQFF; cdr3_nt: TGTGCCAGCAGCCTTAATCTCCTCAATGAGCAGTTCTTC
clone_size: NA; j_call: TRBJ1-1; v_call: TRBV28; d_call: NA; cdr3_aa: CASRSDLLQATEAFF; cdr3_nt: TGTGCCAGCAGATCCGATCTTTTGCAGGCTACTGAAGCTTTCTTT
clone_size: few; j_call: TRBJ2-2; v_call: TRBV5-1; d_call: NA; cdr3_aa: CASSVDGSKVFGELFF; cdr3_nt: TGCGCCAGCAGCGTGGACGGGAGTAAGGTTTTTGGGGAGCTGTTTTTT
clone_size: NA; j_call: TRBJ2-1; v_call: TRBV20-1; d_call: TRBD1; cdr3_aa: CSASGTGYNEQFF; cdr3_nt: TGCAGTGCTTCCGGGACAGGGTACAATGAGCAGTTCTTC
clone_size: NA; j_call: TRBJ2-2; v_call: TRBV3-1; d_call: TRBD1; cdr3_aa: CASSLGTAVRTNTGELFF; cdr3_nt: TGTGCCAGCAGCCTAGGGACAGCCGTACGAACGAACACCGGGGAGCTGTTTTTT
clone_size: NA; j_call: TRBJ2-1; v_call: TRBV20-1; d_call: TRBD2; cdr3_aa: CSARVPGLAGGPGPYNEQFF; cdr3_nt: TGCAGTGCTAGAGTCCCCGGACTAGCGGGAGGGCCGGGTCCCTACAATGAGCAGTTCTTC
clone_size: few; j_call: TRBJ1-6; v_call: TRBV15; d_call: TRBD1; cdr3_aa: CATSTRQGALHF; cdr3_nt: TGTGCCACCAGCACACGACAGGGCGCCCTCCACTTT
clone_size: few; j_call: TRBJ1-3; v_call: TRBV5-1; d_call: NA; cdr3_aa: CASSIEASSGNTIYF; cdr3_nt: TGCGCCAGCAGCATAGAGGCAAGCTCTGGAAACACCATATATTTT
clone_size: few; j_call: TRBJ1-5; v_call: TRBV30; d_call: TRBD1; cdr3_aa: CAWSGTGSGEPQHF; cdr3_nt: TGTGCCTGGAGCGGGACAGGGTCCGGTGAGCCCCAGCATTTT
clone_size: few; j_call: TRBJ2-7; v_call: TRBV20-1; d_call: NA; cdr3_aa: CSGSLVHEQYF; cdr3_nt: TGCAGTGGGTCACTAGTCCACGAGCAGTACTTC
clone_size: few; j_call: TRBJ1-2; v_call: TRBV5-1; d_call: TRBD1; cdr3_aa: CASSPPGQPSGYTF; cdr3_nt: TGCGCCAGCAGCCCCCCGGGACAGCCATCCGGCTACACCTTC
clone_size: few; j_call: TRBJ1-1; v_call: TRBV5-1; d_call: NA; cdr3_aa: CASSLERGKETEAFF; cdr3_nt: TGCGCCAGCAGCTTGGAGCGGGGGAAAGAAACTGAAGCTTTCTTT
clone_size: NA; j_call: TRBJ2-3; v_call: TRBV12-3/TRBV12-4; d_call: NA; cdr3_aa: CASSLARGRDTQYF; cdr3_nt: TGTGCCAGCAGTTTAGCTAGGGGAAGAGATACGCAGTATTTT
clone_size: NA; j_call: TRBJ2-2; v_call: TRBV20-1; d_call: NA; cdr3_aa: CSARSDSKYTGELFF; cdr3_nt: TGCAGTGCTAGGTCCGACTCCAAGTACACCGGGGAGCTGTTTTTT
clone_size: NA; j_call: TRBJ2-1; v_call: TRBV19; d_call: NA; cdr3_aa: CASSIAFSYNEQFF; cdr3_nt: TGTGCCAGTAGTATTGCCTTTTCCTACAATGAGCAGTTCTTC
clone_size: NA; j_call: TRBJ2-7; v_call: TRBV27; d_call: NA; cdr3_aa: CASSFTASYEQYF; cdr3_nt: TGTGCCAGCAGTTTTACAGCTAGCTACGAGCAGTACTTC
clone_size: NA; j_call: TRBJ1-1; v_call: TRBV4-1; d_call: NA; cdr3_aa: CASSQDGREIEAFF; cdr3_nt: TGCGCCAGCAGCCAAGACGGTCGGGAAATTGAAGCTTTCTTT
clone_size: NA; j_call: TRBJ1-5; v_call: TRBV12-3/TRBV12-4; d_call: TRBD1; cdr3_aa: CASSPQGARQPQHF; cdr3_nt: TGTGCCAGCAGTCCACAGGGGGCGCGTCAGCCCCAGCATTTT
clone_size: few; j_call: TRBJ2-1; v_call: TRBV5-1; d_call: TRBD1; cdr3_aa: CASSYYRGRGDEQFF; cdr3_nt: TGCGCCAGCAGCTATTACAGGGGGCGCGGGGATGAGCAGTTCTTC
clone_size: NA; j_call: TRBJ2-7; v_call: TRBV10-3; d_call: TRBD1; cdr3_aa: CAIRTGQGYEQYF; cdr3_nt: TGTGCCATTAGAACGGGACAGGGCTACGAGCAGTACTTC
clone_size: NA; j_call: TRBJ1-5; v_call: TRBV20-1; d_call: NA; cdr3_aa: CSASPGGGWSNQPQHF; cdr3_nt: TGCAGTGCTAGCCCGGGGGGTGGTTGGAGCAATCAGCCCCAGCATTTT
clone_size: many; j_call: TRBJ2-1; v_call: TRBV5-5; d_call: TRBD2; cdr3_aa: CASSPYLAGVGNEQFF; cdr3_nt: TGTGCCAGCAGCCCGTATCTAGCGGGAGTGGGCAATGAGCAGTTCTTC
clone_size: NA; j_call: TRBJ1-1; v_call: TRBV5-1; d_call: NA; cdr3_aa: CASMSGSSTEAFF; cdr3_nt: TGCGCCAGCATGTCCGGGTCGAGCACTGAAGCTTTCTTT
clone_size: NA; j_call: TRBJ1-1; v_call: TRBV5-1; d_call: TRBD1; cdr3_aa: CASSLRGREAQTEAFF; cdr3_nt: TGCGCCAGCAGCTTGAGGGGGCGCGAGGCTCAGACTGAAGCTTTCTTT
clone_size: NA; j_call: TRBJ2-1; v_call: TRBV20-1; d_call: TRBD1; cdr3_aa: CSARSRGNEQFF; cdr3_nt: TGCAGTGCTAGATCCAGGGGGAATGAGCAGTTCTTC
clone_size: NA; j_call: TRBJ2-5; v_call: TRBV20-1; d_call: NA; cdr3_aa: CSASFTIGETQYF; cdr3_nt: TGCAGTGCTAGTTTTACAATAGGAGAGACCCAGTACTTC
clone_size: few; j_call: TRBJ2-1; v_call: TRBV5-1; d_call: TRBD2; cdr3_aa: CASSLSGTSVYNEQFF; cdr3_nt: TGCGCCAGCAGCTTGTCCGGGACTAGTGTTTACAATGAGCAGTTCTTC
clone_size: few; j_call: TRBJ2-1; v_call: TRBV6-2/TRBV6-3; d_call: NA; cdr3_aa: CASAREYNEQFF; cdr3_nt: TGTGCCAGCGCACGAGAGTACAATGAGCAGTTCTTC
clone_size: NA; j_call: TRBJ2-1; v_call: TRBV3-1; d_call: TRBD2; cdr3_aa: CASSQDWGGLAGGDNEQFF; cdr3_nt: TGTGCCAGCAGCCAAGATTGGGGGGGGCTAGCGGGAGGCGACAATGAGCAGTTCTTC